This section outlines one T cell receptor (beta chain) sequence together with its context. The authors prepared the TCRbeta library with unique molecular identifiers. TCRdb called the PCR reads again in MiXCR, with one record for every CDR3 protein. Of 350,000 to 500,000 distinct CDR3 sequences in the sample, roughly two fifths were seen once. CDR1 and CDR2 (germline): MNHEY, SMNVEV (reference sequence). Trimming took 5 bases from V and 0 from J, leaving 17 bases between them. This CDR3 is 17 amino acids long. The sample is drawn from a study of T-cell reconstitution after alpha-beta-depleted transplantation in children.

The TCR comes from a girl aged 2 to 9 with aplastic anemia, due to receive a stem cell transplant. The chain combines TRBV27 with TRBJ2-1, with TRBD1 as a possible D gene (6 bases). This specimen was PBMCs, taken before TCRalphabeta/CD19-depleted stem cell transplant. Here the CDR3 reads CASSQSPGQSSYNEQFF. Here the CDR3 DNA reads TGTGCCAGCAGTCAAAGCCCCGGACAGAGCTCCTACAATGAGCAGTTCTTC.